The clone carrying this TCR beta chain was seen at least ten times. Antigen: not known. This sample was taken from a study of response to subunit inactivated influenza vaccine. Using its own MiXCR run on the RT-PCR reads, TCRdb lists one record per CDR3 protein. This sample has around 850,000 distinct CDR3 sequences, with less than 20% found just once. CDR1 is PRHDT and CDR2 is FYEKMQ in the germline V gene (reference sequence). The CDR3 is made up of 14 amino acids. Trimming cost V 1 base and J 4 bases; bases outside gene matches: 1. Study results and limitations: Authors suggested that a seasonal influenza vaccination recruits few new T cells each time.

This receptor was taken from a man aged 50 to 60 who received an inactivated influenza vaccine. The genes are TRBV13 and TRBJ2-5; 9 bases line up with TRBD1. Source: PBMCs from blood, taken about 5 days after vaccination. The DNA for the CDR3 is TGTGCCAGCAGCTTAGACAGGGGGCTAGAGACCCAGTACTTC. It yields the protein CASSLDRGLETQYF.